The 7 T cell receptor beta chains reported below all come from one sample, sequenced in a study of cytomegalovirus exposure and HLA in healthy donors. PCR was performed using 60 Vbeta and 13 Jbeta primers. Clones were sequenced by immunoSEQ multiplex PCR, and TCRdb holds only the in-frame ones, with some missing. The data show about 140,000 clones, with roughly 76% seen just once and more than 3% held by the top ten. Sequenced material: PBMCs. The receptors were gathered from a man aged 18 to 30 in good health and CMV-seronegative.

The rearrangement uses TRBV19 and TRBJ2-7; a possible D gene is TRBD1 (6 bases). This CDR3 has 13 amino acids. In germline, CDR1 is LNHDA, CDR2 SQIVND (reference sequence). V lost 4 bases and J lost 1, with 8 bases in between. CDR3 nucleotides: TGTGCCAGTAGTAAGACAGGTTCCTACGAGCAGTACTTC. Encoded protein: CASSKTGSYEQYF. The full variable domain, completed using reference TRBV19 and TRBJ2-7, is DGGITQSPKYLFRKEGQNVTLSCEQNLNHDAMYWYRQDPGQGLRLIYYSQIVNDFQKGDIAEGYSVSREKKESFPLTVTSAQKNPTAFYLCASSKTGSYEQYFGPGTRLTVT.

This sequence joins TRBV5-1 and TRBJ2-7; D unclear. Germline V gene sequence: CDR1 SGHRS, CDR2 YFSETQ. V shed 2 bases and J shed 5 bases, with 8 bases lying between them. The length of the CDR3 is 12 residues. CDR3 residues: CASSFEAHEQYF. The CDR3 DNA sequence: TGCGCCAGCAGCTTCGAAGCGCACGAGCAGTACTTC. The full variable domain, with the rest looked up from reference TRBV5-1 and TRBJ2-7, is KAGVTQTPRYLIKTRGQQVTLSCSPISGHRSVSWYQQTPGQGLQFLFEYFSETQRNKGNFPGRFSGRQFSNSRSEMNVSTLELGDSALYLCASSFEAHEQYFGPGTRLTVT.

This chain joins TRBV11-3 and TRBJ2-1; a weak D match, TRBD2 (6 bases). This CDR3 has 17 amino acids. Looked up from germline, CDR1 is SGHNT and CDR2 is YENEEA. Trimming removed 7 bases at V and 8 bases at J, with 27 bases between. In DNA form, the CDR3 reads TGTGCCAGCACCATAGCAGGAGGGTCCCTCTCCGAGGATGAGCAGTTCTTC. It specifies CASTIAGGSLSEDEQFF.

The chain carries TRBV11-2 and TRBJ1-3; tentatively, D is TRBD1 (5 bases). The ends were cut back, 3 bases at V and 2 bases at J, with 17 bases in the middle. The length of the CDR3 is 17 residues. CDR1 is SGHAT and CDR2 is FQNNGV in the germline V gene. Here the CDR3 reads CASSFFGGQQTGNTIYF. CDR3 in DNA: TGTGCCAGCAGCTTTTTCGGTGGACAACAGACTGGAAACACCATATATTTT. Full variable domain (outside the CDR3, taken from reference TRBV11-2 and TRBJ1-3): EAGVAQSPRYKIIEKRQSVAFWCNPISGHATLYWYQQILGQGPKLLIQFQNNGVVDDSQLPKDRFSAERLKGVDSTLKIQPAKLEDSAVYLCASSFFGGQQTGNTIYFGEGSWLTVV.

This clone has a single count. The rearrangement joins TRBV11-2 to TRBJ2-3; 8 bases line up with TRBD1. The CDR3 consists of 14 residues. In germline, CDR1 is SGHAT, CDR2 FQNNGV. With 2 bases clipped from V and 5 bases from J, the junction kept 3 bases outside the gene matches. The CDR3 sequence: CASSLQGALDTQYF. CDR3 sequence (DNA): TGTGCCAGCAGCTTACAGGGGGCGTTAGATACGCAGTATTTT.

V is TRBV7-9 and J is TRBJ2-5; 7 bases map to TRBD2. V trimming: 5 bases; J trimming: 4 bases; junction bases outside the gene matches: 10. Germline V gene lookup returns CDR1 SEHNR and CDR2 FQNEAQ (reference sequence). There are 15 residues in the CDR3. In DNA, the CDR3 is TGTGCCAGCAGCGTAAGACTAGCAAGTAGAGAGACCCAGTACTTC. As protein: CASSVRLASRETQYF.

J is TRBJ1-2 and V is TRBV18; TRBD1 matches at 7 bases. Germline V lookup: CDR1 KGHSH, CDR2 LQKENI. There are 17 residues in the CDR3. Trimming at V came to 3 bases and at J to 0 bases, leaving 10 bases not matched to a gene. CDR3 loop: CASSPPGQLLANYGYTF. DNA for the CDR3: TGTGCCAGCTCACCCCCGGGACAGCTCTTAGCTAACTATGGCTACACCTTC.